This TCR beta chain stems from a study of technical replicates of blood from four donors. CDR3 length equals 13 residues. The V gene lost 0 bases and the J gene lost 4 bases, with 8 bases spanning the gap. Per the germline V gene, CDR1 is SGHNT and CDR2 is YYREEE (reference sequence). This clone was seen a single time. Only in-frame clones appear in the TCRdb table, and some are missing; sequencing was by immunoSEQ multiplex PCR. Of about 70,000 clones listed, approximately 96% are singletons. Sequencing was carried out using T cells isolated from PBMCs. The sequence came from a human donor in good health. The genes are TRBV5-4 and TRBJ2-7; D is ambiguous. Here the CDR3 reads CASSLDGAYEQYF. The CDR3 DNA sequence: TGTGCCAGCAGCTTGGACGGTGCTTACGAGCAGTACTTC.